A selection of T cell receptor beta chains follows, all from one sample in a study of blood T cell repertoires in COVID-19. Generated by immunoSEQ multiplex PCR, the TCRdb table keeps only in-frame clones and is missing some. Of 200,000 to 250,000 clones detected, 85% to 90% appear once; the ten largest clones hold 2% to 3%. Specimen: peripheral blood. These receptors were collected from a young man with COVID-19, enrolled during active disease. Both conserved end residues are part of each CDR3. The D gene is left open where the match is weak.

v_call	j_call	d_call	cdr3_aa	cdr3_nt
TRBV28	TRBJ1-2	-	CASSLNGYGYTF	TGTGCCAGCAGTCTAAATGGCTATGGCTACACCTTC
TRBV3-1/TRBV3-2	TRBJ1-5	-	CASSLGTGPNQPQHF	TGTGCCAGCAGCCTAGGAACAGGTCCTAATCAGCCCCAGCATTTT
TRBV10-3	TRBJ1-1	-	CAISDWQNTEAFF	TGTGCCATCAGTGATTGGCAGAACACTGAAGCTTTCTTT
TRBV11-2	TRBJ2-2	-	CASSLKGGGNTGELFF	TGTGCCAGCAGCTTAAAGGGTGGAGGGAACACCGGGGAGCTGTTTTTT
TRBV2	TRBJ2-5	-	CATRRGVETQYF	TGTGCCACCCGCCGCGGGGTAGAGACCCAGTACTTC
TRBV12-3/TRBV12-4	TRBJ2-3	-	CASSLSTDTQYF	TGTGCCAGCAGTCTATCCACAGATACGCAGTATTTT
TRBV6-5	TRBJ2-2	TRBD2	CASYPRGLGPGELFF	TGTGCCAGCTACCCACGGGGACTAGGTCCCGGGGAGCTGTTTTTT
TRBV15	TRBJ2-1	TRBD2	CATSNSGRKNNEQFF	TGTGCCACCAGCAATAGCGGGAGAAAAAACAATGAGCAGTTCTTC
TRBV7-9	TRBJ1-1	TRBD1	CASSLMRGQGGTEAFF	TGTGCCAGCAGCCTTATGAGGGGGCAGGGAGGCACTGAAGCTTTCTTT
TRBV9	TRBJ1-6	-	CASSPAHNSPLHF	TGTGCCAGCAGCCCCGCGCATAATTCACCCCTCCACTTT
TRBV18	TRBJ1-2	TRBD1	CASSPIGQGARYGYTF	TGTGCCAGCTCACCAATCGGCCAGGGGGCACGGTATGGCTACACCTTC
TRBV18	TRBJ1-5	-	CASSPINRVSASPQHF	TGTGCCAGCTCACCAATTAATCGGGTCTCGGCCTCGCCCCAGCATTTT
TRBV27	TRBJ2-3	-	CASSFGRVTDTQYF	TGTGCCAGCAGTTTCGGTCGGGTCACAGATACGCAGTATTTT
TRBV14	TRBJ1-2	TRBD1	CASSQTGLGYTF	TGTGCCAGCAGCCAGACAGGGCTTGGCTACACCTTC
TRBV18	TRBJ1-4	-	CASSPREGEKLFF	TGTGCCAGCTCACCAAGGGAGGGGGAAAAACTGTTTTTT
TRBV7-9	TRBJ1-1	-	CASSLGARLDHTEAFF	TGTGCCAGCAGCTTAGGTGCCAGGTTGGATCACACTGAAGCTTTCTTT
TRBV29-1	TRBJ2-7	TRBD1	CSALTGSQEEQYF	TGCAGCGCCCTGACAGGGTCGCAGGAGGAGCAGTACTTC
TRBV11-2	TRBJ2-3	TRBD2	CASSLAPSGGPRTDTQYF	TGTGCCAGCAGCTTAGCGCCTAGCGGGGGGCCCCGCACAGATACGCAGTATTTT
TRBV5-5	TRBJ2-5	-	CASSLTLAVRQETQYF	TGTGCCAGCAGCTTGACTTTAGCGGTGCGGCAAGAGACCCAGTACTTC
TRBV4-1	TRBJ1-1	-	CASSQFGRAWAEAFF	TGCGCCAGCAGCCAATTCGGGAGGGCGTGGGCTGAAGCTTTCTTT
TRBV7-2	TRBJ1-5	TRBD1	CASSLEGRGLDQPQHF	TGTGCCAGCAGCTTAGAGGGCAGGGGGCTGGATCAGCCCCAGCATTTT
TRBV20-1	TRBJ2-1	TRBD1	CSASRDRVLNEQFF	TGCAGTGCTAGTCGGGACAGGGTCCTCAATGAGCAGTTCTTC
TRBV5-6	TRBJ2-1	TRBD2	CASSLSSGRYNEQFF	TGTGCCAGCAGCTTGTCTAGCGGGCGCTACAATGAGCAGTTCTTC
TRBV7-8	TRBJ2-1	TRBD1	CASSRQGAPGNEQFF	TGTGCCAGCAGCAGACAGGGGGCGCCTGGCAATGAGCAGTTCTTC
TRBV5-1	TRBJ2-1	TRBD1	CASSEGQGSYNEQFF	TGCGCCAGCAGCGAAGGACAGGGTTCCTACAATGAGCAGTTCTTC
TRBV28	TRBJ1-6	TRBD1	CASSQAGTGYSPLHF	TGTGCCAGCAGCCAGGCCGGGACAGGGTATTCACCCCTCCACTTT
TRBV7-2	TRBJ1-1	-	CASSQFMNTEAFF	TGTGCCAGCAGCCAGTTTATGAACACTGAAGCTTTCTTT
TRBV5-6	TRBJ2-2	TRBD2	CASSPRGLAGGHGGELFF	TGTGCCAGCAGCCCCAGGGGACTAGCGGGGGGGCATGGCGGGGAGCTGTTTTTT
TRBV27	TRBJ2-1	TRBD2	CASSSRDRRTSGGAYEQFF	TGTGCCAGCAGTTCCCGGGACAGGAGGACTAGCGGGGGGGCTTACGAGCAGTTCTTC
TRBV7-9	TRBJ2-2	TRBD1	CASSTGGTGELFF	TGTGCCAGCAGCACAGGGGGAACCGGGGAGCTGTTTTTT
TRBV18	TRBJ2-5	-	CASSPPSGETQYF	TGTGCCAGCTCACCACCTTCGGGAGAGACCCAGTACTTC
TRBV7-2	TRBJ1-2	-	CASSQAAWNEAGYTF	TGTGCCAGCAGCCAAGCCGCTTGGAACGAGGCTGGCTACACCTTC
TRBV20-1	TRBJ2-7	TRBD1	CSARTGRKQYF	TGCAGTGCTCGGACAGGCAGGAAGCAGTACTTC
TRBV27	TRBJ1-2	-	CASSGNRDNYGYTF	TGTGCCAGCAGCGGAAACAGGGATAACTATGGCTACACCTTC
TRBV5-1	TRBJ2-3	-	CASWSYSEGDTQYF	TGCGCCAGTTGGAGTTATAGCGAGGGAGATACGCAGTATTTT
TRBV19	TRBJ2-5	-	CASSIKAGGNYFGPQYF	TGTGCCAGTAGTATCAAGGCGGGTGGAAATTATTTCGGACCCCAGTACTTC
TRBV6-5	TRBJ2-3	-	CASSLQGQTTDTQYF	TGTGCCAGCAGTTTACAGGGCCAAACTACAGATACGCAGTATTTT
TRBV27	TRBJ2-7	-	CASSSTPLSYEQYF	TGTGCCAGCAGTTCCACCCCCCTTAGCTACGAGCAGTACTTC
TRBV11-1	TRBJ2-2	TRBD1	CASSLGTGWTGELFF	TGTGCCAGCAGCCTTGGGACAGGGTGGACCGGGGAGCTGTTTTTT
TRBV7-3	TRBJ2-1	TRBD2	CASSYGLAAYNEQFF	TGTGCCAGCAGCTACGGACTAGCGGCTTACAATGAGCAGTTCTTC